This TCR beta chain was sequenced in a study of cytomegalovirus exposure and HLA in healthy donors. The PCR ran on 60 Vbeta and 13 Jbeta primers. Libraries were prepared by immunoSEQ multiplex PCR; TCRdb keeps only in-frame clonotypes and omits some of them. The data contain around 170,000 clones, approximately 78% of them singletons. V lost 4 bases and J lost 0, with 17 bases in between. CDR1 is SGHTS, CDR2 YDEGEE, per germline. The CDR3 runs 17 residues. The chain carries TRBV5-8 and TRBJ2-1; the D is unclear. The receptor was derived from a male donor in good health and CMV-seronegative. Specimen: PBMCs. The CDR3 sequence: CASSPTQSRRSYNEQFF. In DNA, the CDR3 is TGTGCCAGCAGCCCAACTCAAAGTCGTCGCTCCTACAATGAGCAGTTCTTC.